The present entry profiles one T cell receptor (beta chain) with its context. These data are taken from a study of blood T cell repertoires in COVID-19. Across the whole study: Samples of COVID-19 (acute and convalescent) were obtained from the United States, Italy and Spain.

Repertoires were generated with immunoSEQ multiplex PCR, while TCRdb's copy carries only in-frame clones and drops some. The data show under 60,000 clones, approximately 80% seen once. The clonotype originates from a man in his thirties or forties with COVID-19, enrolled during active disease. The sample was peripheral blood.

This chain's CDR3 is CASLQGSAEAFF. CDR3 nucleotides: TGTGCCAGTTTACAGGGGTCGGCTGAAGCTTTCTTT. The chain is built from TRBV28 and TRBJ1-1; 7 bases are a match to TRBD1. CDR1 and CDR2 from the germline V gene are MDHEN and SYDVKM. The length of the CDR3 is 12 residues. V was clipped by 9 bases and J by 6 bases; unmatched bases: 7.